The sample holds one count of the clone carrying this TCR beta chain. These data originate in a study of technical replicates of blood from a few donors. Per the germline V gene, CDR1 is MNHEY and CDR2 is SVGAGI. The junction had 0 bases not matched to a gene; V was cut back by 2 bases and J by 5 bases. The length of the CDR3 is 14 residues. Some clones are missing from TCRdb's copy, which holds only in-frame ones; the method was immunoSEQ multiplex PCR. In the table there are roughly 80,000 clones, over 75% of which are singletons. The J gene is TRBJ2-2, the V gene TRBV6-5; TRBD1 matches at 9 bases. Specimen: T cells isolated from PBMCs. The TCR was taken from a human donor in good health. CDR3 loop: CASSYGTGTGELFF. The CDR3, as DNA: TGTGCCAGCAGTTACGGGACAGGGACCGGGGAGCTGTTTTTT.